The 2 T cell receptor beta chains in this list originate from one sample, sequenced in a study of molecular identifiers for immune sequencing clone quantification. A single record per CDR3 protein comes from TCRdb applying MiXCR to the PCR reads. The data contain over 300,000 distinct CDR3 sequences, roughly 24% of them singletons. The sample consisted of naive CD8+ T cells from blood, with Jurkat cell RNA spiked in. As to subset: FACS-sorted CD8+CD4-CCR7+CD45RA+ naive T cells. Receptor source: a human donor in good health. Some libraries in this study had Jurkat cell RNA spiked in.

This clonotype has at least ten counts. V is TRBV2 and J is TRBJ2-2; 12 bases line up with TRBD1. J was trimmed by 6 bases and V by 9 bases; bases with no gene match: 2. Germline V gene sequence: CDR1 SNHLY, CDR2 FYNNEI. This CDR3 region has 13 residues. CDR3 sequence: CARGQGASGELFF. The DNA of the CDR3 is TGTGCCAGGGGACAGGGGGCGTCCGGGGAGCTGTTTTTT.

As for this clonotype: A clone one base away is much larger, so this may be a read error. As DNA, the CDR3 is TGTGCCAGCAGTTTACCAGGTAGCCCTATAGAGACCCAGTACTTC. It codes for CASSLPGSPIETQYF. The chain combines TRBV27 with TRBJ2-5; D gene unclear. The CDR3 extends over 15 amino acids. Germline values: CDR1 MNHEY, CDR2 SMNVEV (reference sequence). Between the trimmed V and J ends, which lost 2 bases and 4 bases, there was a span of 14 bases.